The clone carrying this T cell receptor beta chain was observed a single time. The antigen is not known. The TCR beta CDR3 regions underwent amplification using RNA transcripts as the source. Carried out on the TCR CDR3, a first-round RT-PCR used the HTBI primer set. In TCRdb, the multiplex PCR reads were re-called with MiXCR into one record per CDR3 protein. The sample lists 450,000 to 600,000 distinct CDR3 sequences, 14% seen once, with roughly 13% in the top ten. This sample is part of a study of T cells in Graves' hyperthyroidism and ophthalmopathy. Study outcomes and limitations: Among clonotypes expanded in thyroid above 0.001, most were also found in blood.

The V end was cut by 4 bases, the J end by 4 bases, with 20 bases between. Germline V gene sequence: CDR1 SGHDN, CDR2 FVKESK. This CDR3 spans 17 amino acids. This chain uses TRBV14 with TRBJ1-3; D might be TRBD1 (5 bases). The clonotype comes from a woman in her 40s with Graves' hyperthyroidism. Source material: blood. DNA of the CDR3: TGTGCCAGCAGCCTCTTGGTCGGAGTGGGGACGGGAAACACCATATATTTT. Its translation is CASSLLVGVGTGNTIYF.